The 10 T cell receptor beta chains below come from one sample, sequenced in a study of beta chain features in type 1 diabetes. Expressed TCRB transcripts were sequenced, since all the RNA that had been isolated was reverse transcribed. Only in-frame clones appear in the TCRdb table, and some are missing; sequencing was by immunoSEQ multiplex PCR. The table shows fewer than 200,000 clones, with more than 10% occurring only once. Sequences were obtained from central memory CD4+ T cells from blood. The receptors originated from a woman younger than 30 in good health.

J is TRBJ1-2 and V is TRBV5-1, with 7 nucleotides matching TRBD1. Per the germline V gene, CDR1 is SGHRS and CDR2 is YFSETQ. The CDR3 is made up of 15 amino acids. V lost 2 bases to trimming and J lost 8 bases; unmatched junction nucleotides: 12. This chain's CDR3 is CASSLEPMTGRGYTF. CDR3 bases: TGCGCCAGCAGCTTAGAACCAATGACAGGGAGGGGCTACACCTTC.

In DNA form, the CDR3 reads TGTGCCAGTAGTATCCCGACAGGGAACTATGGCTACACCTTC. Amino acids: CASSIPTGNYGYTF. The J gene is TRBJ1-2, the V gene TRBV19; 7 positions agree with TRBD1. J was trimmed by 2 bases and V by 3 bases; bases with no gene match: 3. Germline values: CDR1 LNHDA, CDR2 SQIVND (reference sequence). The CDR3 runs to 14 residues.

A few counts support this clone. The V and J genes are TRBV7-2 and TRBJ2-1, with TRBD2 identical over 7 bases. V lost 1 base, J lost 4 bases, and 4 bases stayed unmatched. The germline V gene has CDR1 SGHTA and CDR2 FQGNSA. The CDR3 runs 15 residues. The CDR3 nucleotides read TGTGCCAGCAGCTTAGGGGCTAGCGGATACAATGAGCAGTTCTTC. Protein sequence: CASSLGASGYNEQFF.

This clone occurred a few times. The rearrangement links TRBV4-2 to TRBJ1-1; D call uncertain. The germline gives CDR1 LGHNA, CDR2 YNFKEQ. CDR3 length: 16 amino acids. The germline V and J ends were trimmed by 0 bases and 1 base, with 12 bases remaining between them. The CDR3 spells CASSQEGRHQNTEAFF. For the CDR3, the DNA is TGTGCCAGCAGCCAAGAGGGCAGACATCAGAACACTGAAGCTTTCTTT.

A few counts support this clone. V usage is TRBV19 and J usage is TRBJ2-1; D remains ambiguous. The CDR3 covers 10 residues. The V gene lost 9 bases and the J gene lost 4 bases, with 4 bases spanning the gap. From germline, CDR1 is LNHDA and CDR2 SQIVND (reference sequence). The CDR3 loop reads CASGYNEQFF. DNA of the CDR3: TGTGCCAGCGGTTACAATGAGCAGTTCTTC.

This clone appeared a few times. This rearrangement joins TRBV28 to TRBJ1-2; D is perhaps TRBD1 (5 bases). Germline V lookup: CDR1 MDHEN, CDR2 SYDVKM. The CDR3 extends over 15 amino acids. V lost 7 bases, J lost 0 bases, and 15 bases lay in between. CDR3 nucleotide sequence: TGTGCCAGCACCCCTGGGACTGAAACTAACTATGGCTACACCTTC. It translates to CASTPGTETNYGYTF.

This clone has more than one count but fewer than ten. The chain joins TRBV11-1 to TRBJ2-7, with D possibly matching TRBD1 (6 bases). Trimming removed 8 bases at V and 2 bases at J, with 13 bases between. Germline loops: CDR1 SGHAT, CDR2 FQDESV (reference sequence). This CDR3 has 13 residues. This CDR3 is CASEQGPAYEQYF. The CDR3 bases are TGTGCCAGCGAACAGGGCCCAGCCTACGAGCAGTACTTC. Using reference TRBV11-1 and TRBJ2-7 for the parts outside the CDR3, the full variable domain is EAEVAQSPRYKITEKSQAVAFWCDPISGHATLYWYRQILGQGPELLVQFQDESVVDDSQLPKDRFSAERLKGVDSTLKIQPAELGDSAMYLCASEQGPAYEQYFGPGTRLTVT.

This rearrangement joins TRBV29-1 to TRBJ2-5; 7 bases map to TRBD2. The germline CDR1 and CDR2 sequences are SQVTM and ANQGSEA. V lost 1 base to trimming and J lost 5 bases; unmatched junction nucleotides: 4. CDR3 length equals 13 residues. CDR3: CSVEGREGETQYF. CDR3 DNA: TGCAGCGTTGAAGGGAGGGAGGGGGAGACCCAGTACTTC. Using reference TRBV29-1 and TRBJ2-5 for the parts outside the CDR3, the full variable domain is SAVISQKPSRDICQRGTSLTIQCQVDSQVTMMFWYRQQPGQSLTLIATANQGSEATYESGFVIDKFPISRPNLTFSTLTVSNMSPEDSSIYLCSVEGREGETQYFGPGTRLLVL.

The chain has TRBV27 and TRBJ1-2, with a weak D call TRBD1 (6 bases). Germline lookup yields CDR1 MNHEY and CDR2 SMNVEV (reference sequence). Trimming stripped 5 bases from V and 5 bases from J, with 15 bases between. The CDR3 has 14 amino acids. The CDR3 DNA is TGTGCCAGCAGTCCTTGGACAGATAGATATGGCTACACCTTC. This gives the protein CASSPWTDRYGYTF.

A few counts support this clone. The chain employs TRBV7-9 and TRBJ1-2, with 8 bases that match TRBD1. Germline CDR1 SEHNR, CDR2 FQNEAQ (reference sequence). The CDR3 length is 15 residues. The trim removed 5 bases at V and 8 bases at J, leaving 13 bases unmatched. The CDR3 loop reads CASSPQRQGSRGYTF. The CDR3 bases are TGTGCCAGCAGCCCCCAACGACAGGGGTCGAGGGGCTACACCTTC.